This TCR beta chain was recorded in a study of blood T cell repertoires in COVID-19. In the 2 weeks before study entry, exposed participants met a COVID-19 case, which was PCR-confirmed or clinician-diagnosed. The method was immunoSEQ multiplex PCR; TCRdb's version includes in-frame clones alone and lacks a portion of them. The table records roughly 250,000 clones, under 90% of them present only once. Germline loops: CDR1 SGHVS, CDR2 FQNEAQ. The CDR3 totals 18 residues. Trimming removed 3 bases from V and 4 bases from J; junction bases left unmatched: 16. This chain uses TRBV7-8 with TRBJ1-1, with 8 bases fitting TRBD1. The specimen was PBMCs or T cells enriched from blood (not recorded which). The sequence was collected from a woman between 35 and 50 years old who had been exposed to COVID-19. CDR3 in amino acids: CASSLVQGGRGWITEAFF. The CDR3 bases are TGTGCCAGCAGCTTGGTACAGGGGGGCCGTGGGTGGATCACTGAAGCTTTCTTT. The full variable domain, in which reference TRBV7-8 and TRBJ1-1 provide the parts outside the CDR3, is GAGVSQSPRYKVAKRGQDVALRCDPISGHVSLFWYQQALGQGPEFLTYFQNEAQLDKSGLPSDRFFAERPEGSVSTLKIQRTQQEDSAVYLCASSLVQGGRGWITEAFFGQGTRLTVV.